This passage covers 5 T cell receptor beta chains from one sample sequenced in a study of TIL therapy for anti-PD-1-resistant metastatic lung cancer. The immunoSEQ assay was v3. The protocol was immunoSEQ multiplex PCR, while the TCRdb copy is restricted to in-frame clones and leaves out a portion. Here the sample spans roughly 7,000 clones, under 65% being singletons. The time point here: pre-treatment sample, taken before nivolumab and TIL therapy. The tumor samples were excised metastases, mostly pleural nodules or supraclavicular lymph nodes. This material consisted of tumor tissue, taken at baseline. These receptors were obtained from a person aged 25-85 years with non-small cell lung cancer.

CDR3 nucleotide sequence: TGTGCCAGCAGCTTAGTCTCTAGCGGGGGAAAAGACAATGAGCAGTTCTTC. Its protein product is CASSLVSSGGKDNEQFF. The rearrangement joins TRBV7-2 to TRBJ2-1; 10 nucleotides line up with TRBD2. Unmatched junction bases numbered 8, after V lost 1 base and J lost 5 bases. The CDR3 spans 17 residues. Germline CDR1 SGHTA, CDR2 FQGNSA.

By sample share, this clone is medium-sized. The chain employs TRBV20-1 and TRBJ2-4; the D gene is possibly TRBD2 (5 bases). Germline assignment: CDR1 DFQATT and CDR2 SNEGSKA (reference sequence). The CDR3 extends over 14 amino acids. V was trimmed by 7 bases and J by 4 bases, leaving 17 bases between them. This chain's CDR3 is CSVSNPPGKNIQYF. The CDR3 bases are TGCAGTGTTAGTAATCCACCGGGGAAAAACATTCAGTACTTC.

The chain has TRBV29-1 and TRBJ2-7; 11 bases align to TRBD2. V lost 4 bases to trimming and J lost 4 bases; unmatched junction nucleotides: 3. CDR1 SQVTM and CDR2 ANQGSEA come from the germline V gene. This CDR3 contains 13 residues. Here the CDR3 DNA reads TGCAGCGTTGTGGGGACTAGCGGATACGAGCAGTACTTC. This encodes CSVVGTSGYEQYF.

CDR3 DNA sequence: TGTGCCAGTAGTAAACACACAGAGACCGGGGAGCTGTTTTTT. The encoded protein is CASSKHTETGELFF. The rearrangement uses TRBV19 and TRBJ2-2; no definite D call. Germline CDR1 LNHDA, CDR2 SQIVND (reference sequence). The CDR3 sequence is 14 residues long. V gave up 4 bases and J gave up 5 bases, with 11 bases separating them.

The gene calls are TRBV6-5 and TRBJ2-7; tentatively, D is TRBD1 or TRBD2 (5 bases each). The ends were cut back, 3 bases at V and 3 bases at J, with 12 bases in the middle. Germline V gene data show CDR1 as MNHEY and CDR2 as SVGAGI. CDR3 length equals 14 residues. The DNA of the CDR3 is TGTGCCAGCAGTTATAGGGACGGAGGCTACGAGCAGTACTTC. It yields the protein CASSYRDGGYEQYF.